The rows below give T cell receptor beta chains drawn from one sample of a study of CD8 T cells in ankylosing spondylitis. TCRdb used MiXCR to reprocess the 5' RACE reads, holding one entry per CDR3 protein. The data contain 180,000 or so distinct CDR3 sequences, 11% of them singletons. Material: blood, either unsorted or a sorted T cell fraction (not recorded which). These receptors came from a male donor with ankylosing spondylitis or in good health (not recorded which). The CDR3 runs from the conserved cysteine through the conserved F or W. D genes are given only for firm matches. Size is omitted from some rows. Given values are once, few, many or a class for expanded clones.

V gene,D gene,J gene,clone size,CDR3 DNA,CDR3 protein
TRBV3-1,-,TRBJ1-1,many,TGTGCCAGCAGCCAAGACCCCACGGGGGGCCGGTGGACTGAAGCTTTCTTT,CASSQDPTGGRWTEAFF
TRBV24-1,-,TRBJ2-1,many,TGTGCCACCAGTGACCCCGGGCAGGGGGGCGCTTACAATGAGCAGTTCTTC,CATSDPGQGGAYNEQFF
TRBV10-3,-,TRBJ1-1,many,TGTGCCATCAGTGGGCAGGAGGGGGTTAAGAACACTGAAGCTTTCTTT,CAISGQEGVKNTEAFF
TRBV5-1,TRBD1,TRBJ1-2,few,TGCGCCAGCAGCTTGGCCTCTCAGGGGGCAGGCTATGGCTACACCTTC,CASSLASQGAGYGYTF
TRBV5-1,-,TRBJ2-3,-,TGCGCCAGCAGCTTGGATTCGGGAGACAAAGATACGCAGTATTTT,CASSLDSGDKDTQYF
TRBV7-9,-,TRBJ1-6,few,TGTGCCAGCAGCCTCGCCGGAGGAAACAGAAATTCACCCCTCCACTTT,CASSLAGGNRNSPLHF
TRBV3-1,-,TRBJ1-2,many,TGTGCCAGCAGCCAAGAGGGAAGTCTATACACCTTC,CASSQEGSLYTF
TRBV6-1,-,TRBJ2-1,many,TGTGCCAGCAGACTAAAGACGTGGGATCCCTACAATGAGCAGTTCTTC,CASRLKTWDPYNEQFF
TRBV11-3,TRBD2,TRBJ2-1,-,TGTGCCAGCAGCTTAGTGGGCCCGGGACTAGGATACAATGAGCAGTTCTTC,CASSLVGPGLGYNEQFF
TRBV5-1,-,TRBJ2-7,many,TGCGCCAGCAGCTTTTCGGGGTACGAGCAGTACTTC,CASSFSGYEQYF
TRBV5-1,-,TRBJ2-1,many,TGCGCCAGCAGCTTGGGTAGTGGGTCAGTGGCGGAGCAGTTCTTC,CASSLGSGSVAEQFF
TRBV4-1,-,TRBJ2-1,many,TGCGCCAGCAGCCAACTGGGCTTGAGCTCCTACAATGAGCAGTTCTTC,CASSQLGLSSYNEQFF
TRBV7-9,-,TRBJ1-5,few,TGTGCCAGCAGCCGGATAGATCTCAATCAGCCCCAGCATTTT,CASSRIDLNQPQHF
TRBV9,-,TRBJ2-7,few,TGTGCCAGCAGCCTGGGCGGACCTCCGTACGAGCAGTACTTC,CASSLGGPPYEQYF
TRBV10-1,-,TRBJ1-2,few,TGCGCCAGCAGGGCTCAGGGGCGAGTGGACTATGGCTACACCTTC,CASRAQGRVDYGYTF
TRBV5-1,-,TRBJ2-7,many,TGCGCCAGCAGCTTGGTGGGACTTGAGAACGAGCAGTACTTC,CASSLVGLENEQYF
TRBV12-3/TRBV12-4,TRBD2,TRBJ2-5,many,TGTGCCAGCAGAGCGGGGGGAGTGGAGACCCAGTACTTC,CASRAGGVETQYF
TRBV11-2,TRBD1,TRBJ1-6,many,TGTGCCAGCAGCCCAGACAGGGGATATAATTCACCCCTCCACTTT,CASSPDRGYNSPLHF
TRBV11-2,-,TRBJ2-6,-,TGTGCCAGCAGCTTAGTAAAGACTGGGGCCAACGTCCTGACTTTC,CASSLVKTGANVLTF
TRBV14,-,TRBJ2-2,few,TGTGCCAGCAGCCAAGATCTCCCGGCCACCGGGGAGCTGTTTTTT,CASSQDLPATGELFF
TRBV9,-,TRBJ2-2,many,TGTGCCAGCAGCGTAGTGACAGAGGGAAAGCTGTTTTTT,CASSVVTEGKLFF
TRBV6-4,-,TRBJ1-1,few,TGTGCCAGCAGTGACGGCAGGGAAGCTTTCTTT,CASSDGREAFF
TRBV7-3,-,TRBJ2-7,many,TGTGCCAGCAGCTTAAACACCGACGGAAATATCGGGAAATATATAACCTACGAGCAGTACTTC,CASSLNTDGNIGKYITYEQYF
TRBV3-1,-,TRBJ1-1,many,TGTGCCAGCAGCCATTTACAACAATCGGAAGCTTTCTTT,CASSHLQQSEAFF
TRBV11-2,TRBD1,TRBJ2-7,many,TGTGCCAGCAGCTTACACGGGACAGGGGCCTACGAGCAGTACTTC,CASSLHGTGAYEQYF
TRBV3-1,TRBD1,TRBJ2-7,many,TGTGCCAGCAGCCCCCGAGCACAGGGGGCAAACTACGAGCAGTACTTC,CASSPRAQGANYEQYF
TRBV20-1,TRBD2,TRBJ2-3,many,TGCAGTGCTAACGTGGCGGGGGGGCGGTCAGATACGCAGTATTTT,CSANVAGGRSDTQYF
TRBV29-1,TRBD2,TRBJ2-7,many,TGCAGCGTTAGGACTAGCGGGGGCTACGAGCAGTACTTC,CSVRTSGGYEQYF
TRBV27,-,TRBJ1-1,many,TGTGCCAGCTTCTTACGCTCTGAAGCTTTCTTT,CASFLRSEAFF
TRBV20-1,-,TRBJ1-1,many,TGCAGTGCTAGAGATTGGCGGAACACTGAAGCTTTCTTT,CSARDWRNTEAFF
TRBV19,-,TRBJ1-5,many,TGTGCCAGTAGTCTTCGCGTCGGGGTGGGCAATCAGCCCCAGCATTTT,CASSLRVGVGNQPQHF
TRBV12-3/TRBV12-4,-,TRBJ2-5,-,TGTGCCAGCAGTTTTACGACGGGGGAGACCCAGTACTTC,CASSFTTGETQYF
TRBV2,-,TRBJ2-1,few,TGTGCCAGCAGGAGGGCCCCGGGACTGGTGTACAATGAGCAGTTCTTC,CASRRAPGLVYNEQFF
TRBV5-1,TRBD1,TRBJ2-1,many,TGCGCCAGCAGCGCAACAGGGGATGGTGAGCAGTTCTTC,CASSATGDGEQFF
TRBV5-1,-,TRBJ1-1,many,TGCGCCAGCAGCACCCCTCACAGGGACACTGAAGCTTTCTTT,CASSTPHRDTEAFF
TRBV6-5,-,TRBJ2-7,many,TGTGCCAGCAGTTTCGGGCTTACCTGCGAGCAGTACTTC,CASSFGLTCEQYF
TRBV6-1,-,TRBJ1-2,-,TGTGCCAGCAGCCCTTCCGGTGGCTATGGCTACACCTTC,CASSPSGGYGYTF
TRBV7-8,TRBD1,TRBJ2-7,-,TGTGCCAGCAGCGCGACCGGGACAGTCCTACGAGGGCAGTACTTC,CASSATGTVLRGQYF
TRBV5-1,-,TRBJ1-6,many,TGCGCCAGCAGCTTGGCCGCGGCAGGGGAATCACCCCTCCACTTT,CASSLAAAGESPLHF
TRBV5-1,TRBD2,TRBJ2-1,many,TGCGCCAGCCGCCGGGGGGTTCTAGCGGGAGCTCGCAATGAGCAGTTCTTC,CASRRGVLAGARNEQFF
TRBV11-3,-,TRBJ2-1,few,TGTGCCAGCAGCTTAATCGGGCAGGGAGCCTACAATGAGCAGTTCTTC,CASSLIGQGAYNEQFF
TRBV4-1,-,TRBJ2-1,many,TGCGCCAGCAGCCAGCTACCGACTAGGGATGAGCAGTTCTTC,CASSQLPTRDEQFF
TRBV20-1,TRBD2,TRBJ2-1,many,TGCAGTGCTAGTAGGACTAGTCTGGATGAGCAGTTCTTC,CSASRTSLDEQFF
TRBV5-1,-,TRBJ1-6,many,TGCGCCAGCAGCTTGGATTTAACAATGTCACCCCTCCACTTT,CASSLDLTMSPLHF
TRBV10-3,-,TRBJ1-1,many,TGTGCCATCAGTGGGACAGAATCTTCGGACACTGAAGCTTTCTTT,CAISGTESSDTEAFF
TRBV6-1,TRBD1,TRBJ2-7,-,TGTGCCAGCAGAGGGACAGGGGGCCTCTACGAGCAGTACTTC,CASRGTGGLYEQYF
TRBV11-2,TRBD1,TRBJ2-7,many,TGTGCCAGCAGCTTAGCACAGGGGCTATCCTACGAGCAGTACTTC,CASSLAQGLSYEQYF
TRBV12-3/TRBV12-4,-,TRBJ1-3,few,TGTGCCAGCTCCAGACGGGGAGGAGGTGGAAACACCATATATTTT,CASSRRGGGGNTIYF